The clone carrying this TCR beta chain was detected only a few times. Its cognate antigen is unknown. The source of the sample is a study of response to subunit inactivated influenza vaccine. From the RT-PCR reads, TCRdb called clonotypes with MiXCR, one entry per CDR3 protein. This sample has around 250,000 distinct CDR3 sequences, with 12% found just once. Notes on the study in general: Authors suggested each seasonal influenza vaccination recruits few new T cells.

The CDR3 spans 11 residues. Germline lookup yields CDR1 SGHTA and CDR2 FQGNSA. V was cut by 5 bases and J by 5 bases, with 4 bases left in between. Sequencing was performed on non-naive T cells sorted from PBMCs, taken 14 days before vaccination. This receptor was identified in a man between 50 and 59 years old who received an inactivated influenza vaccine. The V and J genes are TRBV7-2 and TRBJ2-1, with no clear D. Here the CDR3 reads CASSAHNEQFF. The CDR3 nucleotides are TGTGCCAGCAGCGCCCACAATGAGCAGTTCTTC.